This T cell receptor beta chain was sequenced for a study of cytomegalovirus exposure and HLA in healthy donors. Study-level findings and limits: Diagnosis of cytomegalovirus status made by the classifier reportedly showed high specificity and sensitivity. The study found most TCR sequences rare, yet found some public TCRs in many donors.

In germline, CDR1 is GTSNPN, CDR2 SVGIG (reference sequence). This CDR3 has 15 residues. V lost 4 bases and J 0 bases, leaving 13 bases between the germline ends. In the case of this clone: As yet, its antigen is unknown.

TCRdb keeps only in-frame clones here, not all; method: immunoSEQ multiplex PCR. The repertoire has 100,000 to 150,000 clones, approximately 85% of them found once; the top ten carry nearly 5%. The chain carries TRBV30 and TRBJ1-5; D might be TRBD1 (5 bases). This TCR derives from a man between 18 and 35 years old in good health and CMV-seronegative. The sample was PBMCs. The CDR3 DNA reads TGTGCCTGGACCCCGGGGGTAGATAGCAATCAGCCCCAGCATTTT. Its translation: CAWTPGVDSNQPQHF.